Listed here are 7 T cell receptor beta chains from one sample, sequenced in a study of CD8+CD57+ T cells in acquired aplastic anemia. Genomic DNA templated the TCR beta VDJ and CDR3 profiling. TCRdb processed the reads anew with MiXCR; each CDR3 protein has one entry. This table has 150,000 to 200,000 distinct CDR3 sequences, 64% appearing once. Specimen: sorted CD4+, CD8+, or CD8+CD57+ T cells (not recorded which) from PBMCs. These receptors were obtained from a human donor with severe aplastic anemia or a healthy control (not recorded which).

The chain joins TRBV6-2 or TRBV6-3 to TRBJ2-7; TRBD2 matches at 14 bases. Trimming at V came to 5 bases and at J to 3 bases, leaving 6 bases not matched to a gene. The CDR3 is 16 residues long. The germline V gene encodes CDR1 MNHEY and CDR2 SVGEGT. The CDR3 DNA follows: TGTGCCAGCAGTCGCGGACTAGCGGGAGGCCTCTACGAGCAGTACTTC. Its protein is CASSRGLAGGLYEQYF.

The CDR3 sequence is CASSVGWDAADTQYF. CDR3 sequence (DNA): TGTGCCAGCAGCGTCGGGTGGGATGCAGCCGATACGCAGTATTTT. The rearrangement links TRBV11-2 to TRBJ2-3, with D hard to call. Deletions cut 5 bases from V and 6 bases from J, with 18 bases between. The CDR3 runs to 15 residues. From germline, CDR1 is SGHAT and CDR2 FQNNGV.

V and J are TRBV7-9 and TRBJ2-2; tentative D call: TRBD2 (6 bases). Germline CDR1 is SEHNR and CDR2 is FQNEAQ (reference sequence). This CDR3 spans 17 amino acids. Trimming removed 10 bases at V and 1 base at J, with 22 bases between. The CDR3 here is CATQKQTLALNTGELFF. The CDR3, as DNA: TGTGCCACCCAGAAACAGACACTAGCTTTGAACACCGGGGAGCTGTTTTTT.

As for this clonotype: This sequence may be a read error, since a much larger clone differs from it by one base. This rearrangement joins TRBV7-9 to TRBJ1-3; 7 bases map to TRBD1. Germline V gene data show CDR1 as SEHNR and CDR2 as FQNEAQ (reference sequence). The CDR3 totals 17 residues. The CDR3 nucleotides read TGTGCCAGCAGCTCTACCCGGACAGGACCTACTGGAGACACCATATATTTT. Translated, it gives CASSSTRTGPTGDTIYF.

The rearrangement links TRBV19 to TRBJ2-5, with D possibly being TRBD1 (6 bases). Deletions cut 6 bases from V and 9 bases from J, with 23 bases between. Germline V gene lookup returns CDR1 LNHDA and CDR2 SQIVND (reference sequence). The CDR3 length is 15 residues. CDR3 protein: CASRRTGTPDVAQYF. The CDR3, as DNA: TGTGCCAGTAGGAGAACCGGGACACCCGACGTGGCCCAGTACTTC.

In this sample, this clonotype turned up many times. The chain couples TRBV12-3 or TRBV12-4 to TRBJ1-1; weak D call: TRBD1 (5 bases). The CDR3 totals 12 residues. V was trimmed by 6 bases and J by 11 bases, leaving 16 bases between them. CDR3 in DNA: TGTGCCAGCAGACATCCTAGGACAACGGCTTTCTTT. As protein: CASRHPRTTAFF.

This clonotype was counted only a few times. The rearrangement links TRBV29-1 to TRBJ2-7, with 9 bases identical to TRBD2. This CDR3 contains 14 residues. J lost 4 bases, V lost 4 bases, and 8 bases had no gene match. Germline assignment: CDR1 SQVTM and CDR2 ANQGSEA. The CDR3 bases are TGCAGCGTTGGGGTCCTAGCGGGGCGGTACGAGCAGTACTTC. It translates to CSVGVLAGRYEQYF.